This T cell receptor beta chain originates from a study of blood T cell repertoires in COVID-19. Across the whole study: There were acute and convalescent COVID-19 samples, and they came from the United States, Italy and Spain. Sources were T cells, B-cell-depleted T cells, or PBMCs; the material itself was cDNA or gDNA.

Methods used by the authors: Nucleated cell number was recorded as an estimate derived from reference gene primer amplification. Clones were sequenced by immunoSEQ multiplex PCR, and TCRdb holds only the in-frame ones, with some missing. For V, J and clone size, that table is used; D and trimming come from the DNA. The data contain around 200,000 clones, around 82% of them singletons. There are 18 residues in the CDR3. CDR1 and CDR2 from the germline V gene are SGHRS and YFSETQ. The V and J ends lost 4 bases and 8 bases respectively, with 27 bases between them. The source material was peripheral blood. This receptor was obtained from a woman in her thirties or forties with active or convalescent COVID-19. The rearrangement uses TRBV5-1 and TRBJ1-4; possibly TRBD1 for D (5 bases). This CDR3 is CASSPRGRGARVREKLFF. As DNA, the CDR3 is TGCGCCAGCAGCCCAAGAGGGCGCGGGGCTCGGGTCAGGGAAAAACTGTTTTTT.